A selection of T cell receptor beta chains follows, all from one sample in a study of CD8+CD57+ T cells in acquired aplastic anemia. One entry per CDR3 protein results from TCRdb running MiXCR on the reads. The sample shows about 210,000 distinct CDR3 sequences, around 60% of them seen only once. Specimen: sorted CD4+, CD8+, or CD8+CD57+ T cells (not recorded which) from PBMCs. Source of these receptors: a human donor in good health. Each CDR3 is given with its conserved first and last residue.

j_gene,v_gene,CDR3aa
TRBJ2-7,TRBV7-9,CASSLDGSYNFLDEQYF
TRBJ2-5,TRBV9,CASSGGAGGQPQYF
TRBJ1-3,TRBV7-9,CASSLAQAGNTIYF
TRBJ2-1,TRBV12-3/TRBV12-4,CASSTFRTVSSYNEQFF
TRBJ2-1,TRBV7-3,CASSPGLAFEQFF
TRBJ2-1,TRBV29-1,CSGEGLAGVGYGNEQFF
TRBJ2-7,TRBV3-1,CASSPSVSSRGQYF
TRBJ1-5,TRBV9,CASSVEDSRYQPQHF
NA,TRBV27,CASSLIPGQGTDTQHF
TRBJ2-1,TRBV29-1,CSARVGGYYNEQFF
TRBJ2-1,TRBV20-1,CSATLALPGRYNEQFF
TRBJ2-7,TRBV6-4,CASSAEYTRAAYEQYF
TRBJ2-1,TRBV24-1,CATSGSSYNEQFF
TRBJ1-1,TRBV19,CASSIGRSGNTEAFF
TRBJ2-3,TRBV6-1,CASSELRVQSDTQYF
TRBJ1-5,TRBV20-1,CSATQGLNQPQHF
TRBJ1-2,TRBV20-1,CSAREGQGRNYGYTF
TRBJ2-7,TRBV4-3,CASSPGTASYEQYF